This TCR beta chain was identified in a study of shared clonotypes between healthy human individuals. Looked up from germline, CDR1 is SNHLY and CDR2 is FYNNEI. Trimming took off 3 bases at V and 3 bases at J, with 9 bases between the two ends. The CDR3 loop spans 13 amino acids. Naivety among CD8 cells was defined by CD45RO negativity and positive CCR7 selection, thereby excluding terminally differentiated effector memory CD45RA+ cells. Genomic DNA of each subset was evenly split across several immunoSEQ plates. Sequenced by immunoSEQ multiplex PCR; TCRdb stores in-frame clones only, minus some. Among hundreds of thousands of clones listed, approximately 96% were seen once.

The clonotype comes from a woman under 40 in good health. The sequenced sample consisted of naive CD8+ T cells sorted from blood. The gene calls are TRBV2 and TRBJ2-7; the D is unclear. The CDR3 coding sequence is TGTGCCAGCAGTGAGGGCGACTTCTACGAGCAGTACTTC. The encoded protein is CASSEGDFYEQYF.